Below, 22 T cell receptor beta chains from the same sample are listed, as sequenced in a study of metastatic and nonmetastatic thyroid tumors. TCRdb re-analyzed the PCR reads using MiXCR. This sample yields some 8,500 clones, of which roughly 35% are seen a single time; around a fifth belongs to the top ten. Thyroid surgery had not been preceded by any treatment in any patient. The sample comprised tumor tissue. The receptors were sampled from a female donor with papillary thyroid cancer or a benign thyroid nodule (not recorded which). Some clones in this sample may be carry-over from other donors' samples.

The chain recombines TRBV10-3 with TRBJ2-7, with 10 nucleotides matching TRBD1. V shed 5 bases, J shed 1 base, and the junction held 2 bases outside the gene matches. Germline V gives CDR1 ENHRY, CDR2 SYGVKD. This CDR3 contains 14 residues. CDR3 amino acids: CAISRTGGSYEQYF. The CDR3 coding sequence is TGTGCCATCAGTCGGACAGGGGGGTCCTACGAGCAGTACTTC.

CDR3 nucleotides: TGTGCCAGCAGTTTCGGACAAATAGTCTCCTACGAGCAGTACTTC. Its protein is CASSFGQIVSYEQYF. The chain links TRBV12-3 or TRBV12-4 to TRBJ2-7; weak D call: TRBD1 (5 bases). V dropped 3 bases and J dropped 0 bases, with 12 bases sitting between them. This CDR3 region has 15 residues.

The rearrangement links TRBV7-9 to TRBJ2-7, with D perhaps TRBD2 (6 bases). This CDR3 is 14 amino acids long. Per the germline V gene, CDR1 is SEHNR and CDR2 is FQNEAQ (reference sequence). V dropped 1 base and J dropped 3 bases, with 10 bases sitting between them. For the CDR3, the DNA is TGTGCCAGCAGCTTAGACGGGGGTCTCTACGAGCAGTACTTC. It translates to CASSLDGGLYEQYF.

J is TRBJ1-2 and V is TRBV27, with D tentatively TRBD1 (5 bases). Germline CDR1 is MNHEY and CDR2 is SMNVEV (reference sequence). There are 12 residues in the CDR3. V lost 5 bases, J lost 2 bases, and 6 bases lay in between. The CDR3 region has the DNA TGTGCCAGCAGTGGGGGGAACTATGGCTACACCTTC. Its protein product is CASSGGNYGYTF.

This clone is classed as medium-sized. The rearrangement uses TRBV9 and TRBJ2-3, with 7 bases identical to TRBD2. The V and J ends lost 0 bases and 6 bases, in that order; junction bases with no gene match: 7. The CDR3 spans 15 residues. Germline assignment: CDR1 SGDLS and CDR2 YYNGEE. Here the CDR3 DNA reads TGTGCCAGCAGCGTAGTGGGGGGGAAGGATGATACGCAGTATTTT. Its protein is CASSVVGGKDDTQYF.

V and J are TRBV4-1 and TRBJ2-5, with unresolved D. V shed 3 bases and J shed 7 bases, with 9 bases lying between them. Per germline, CDR1 MGHRA and CDR2 YSYEKL. The CDR3 runs 12 residues. CDR3 protein: CASSQDKGTQYF. The CDR3 region has the DNA TGCGCCAGCAGCCAGGATAAAGGGACCCAGTACTTC.

The rearrangement joins TRBV7-2 to TRBJ2-2, with a weak D call TRBD1 (6 bases). The germline V gene has CDR1 SGHTA and CDR2 FQGNSA. There are 15 residues in the CDR3. Trimming stripped 5 bases from V and 7 bases from J, with 17 bases between. DNA of the CDR3: TGTGCCAGCAGCCCCCTGACATGGGGACACGGGGAGCTGTTTTTT. It encodes CASSPLTWGHGELFF.

This clone turned up a few times. The chain links TRBV6-2 or TRBV6-3 to TRBJ2-1; possibly TRBD1 for D (6 bases). The V gene lost 6 bases and the J gene lost 15 bases, with 24 bases spanning the gap. The germline V gene encodes CDR1 MNHEY and CDR2 SVGEGT. This CDR3 has 14 residues. The CDR3 DNA sequence: TGTGCCAGCAGCCCAGCCGTCGAGCTAGGGGGTGGGTTCTTC. This gives the protein CASSPAVELGGGFF.

The gene calls are TRBV6-4 and TRBJ2-2; 7 bases are a match to TRBD2. CDR1 is MRHNA, CDR2 SNTAGT, per germline. V lost 0 bases and J lost 2; bases outside the gene matches: 0. There are 15 residues in the CDR3. The CDR3 bases are TGTGCCAGCAGTGACTCGGGACTAAACACCGGGGAGCTGTTTTTT. This translates into CASSDSGLNTGELFF.

By share, this clone ranks as medium-sized. The chain employs TRBV5-7 and TRBJ2-3; D is ambiguous. TRBV5-7 is designated an ORF whose function remains uncertain. This CDR3 is 18 amino acids long. Between the trimmed V and J ends, which lost 4 bases and 4 bases, there was a span of 25 bases. CDR3 in amino acids: CASSLEVGFDEESDTQYF. The CDR3 bases are TGTGCCAGCAGCCTCGAGGTGGGGTTCGATGAGGAATCAGATACGCAGTATTTT.

This clone was counted ten times or more. A much larger clone is a single base away; this may be a read error. The V gene is TRBV30, the J gene TRBJ1-3, with D uncertain. Germline V CDR1 and CDR2: GTSNPN, SVGIG (reference sequence). CDR3 length: 13 amino acids. The CDR3 DNA reads TGTGCCTGGAGTTACGATTCTGGAGACACCATATATTTT. The encoded protein is CAWSYDSGDTIYF.

This clone was observed many times. The rearrangement joins TRBV11-2 to TRBJ2-1; D might be TRBD2 (6 bases). V was pared by 3 bases and J by 5 bases, with 14 bases between. Germline CDR1 reads SGHAT; CDR2 reads FQNNGV. This CDR3 contains 15 residues. CDR3 protein: CASSFSPSAHNEQFF. The CDR3 nucleotides are TGTGCCAGCAGCTTCTCGCCTAGCGCCCACAATGAGCAGTTCTTC.

This clone was counted between two and nine times. In DNA, the CDR3 is TGTGCCAGCAGTTTAGTTGGTAGAAACGGGGGCAATGAGCAGTTCTTC. This encodes CASSLVGRNGGNEQFF. The chain carries TRBV12-3 or TRBV12-4 and TRBJ2-1, with D perhaps TRBD2 (6 bases). Trimming pared 1 base from V and 6 bases from J, leaving 16 bases between. This CDR3 has 16 amino acids.

The V and J genes are TRBV19 and TRBJ2-3; 9 nucleotides match TRBD1. The CDR3 sequence is 13 residues long. J gave up 5 bases and V 6 bases, and 3 bases lay outside the gene matches. Germline lookup yields CDR1 LNHDA and CDR2 SQIVND (reference sequence). The CDR3 nucleotides are TGTGCCAGTAGAGGACAGGGGAAAGATACGCAGTATTTT. This gives the protein CASRGQGKDTQYF.

This rearrangement joins TRBV28 to TRBJ1-2, with D uncertain. Germline V lookup: CDR1 MDHEN, CDR2 SYDVKM. The CDR3 is 14 amino acids. Trimming removed 4 bases at V and 8 bases at J, with 17 bases between. Here the CDR3 DNA reads TGTGCCAGCAGTTCTCCCAAACGAAGTGAGGGCTACACCTTC. Residues: CASSSPKRSEGYTF.

With regard to this clone: Since a much larger clone is just one base distant, this may be a read error. This sequence joins TRBV7-3 and TRBJ1-6, with 9 bases that match TRBD1. Germline V lookup: CDR1 SGHTA, CDR2 FQGTGA. There are 15 residues in the CDR3. This CDR3 is CASSLQGARNSPLNF. CDR3 DNA sequence: TGCGCCAGCAGCTTACAGGGGGCTAGGAATTCACCCCTCAACTTT.

The chain has TRBV5-4 and TRBJ1-3; the match to TRBD1 covers 7 bases. The CDR3 sequence is 15 residues long. Germline CDR1 reads SGHNT; CDR2 reads YYREEE (reference sequence). V trimming: 1 base; J trimming: 4 bases; junction bases outside the gene matches: 5. The CDR3 DNA sequence: TGTGCCAGCAGCTTGTCTGCAGGGGGGGGAAACACCATATATTTT. It codes for CASSLSAGGGNTIYF.

By its share, this clone is medium-sized (0.01 to 0.1%). This chain joins TRBV6-1 and TRBJ2-7; D is uncertain. Germline V gene lookup returns CDR1 MNHNS and CDR2 SASEGT. This CDR3 is 14 amino acids long. Trimming pared 3 bases from V and 0 bases from J, leaving 9 bases between. The CDR3 DNA reads as TGTGCCAGCAGTGAGCACCCGAGCTCCTACGAGCAGTACTTC. The encoded protein is CASSEHPSSYEQYF.

This clone has more than one count but fewer than ten. The CDR3 does not close with the conserved phenylalanine or tryptophan, likely indicating a read error. The chain employs TRBV6-1 and TRBJ1-2, with D unclear. CDR1 is MNHNS, CDR2 SASEGT, per germline. CDR3 length equals 14 residues. V lost 1 base and J lost 8, with 14 bases in between. The CDR3: CASSEESRTVGYTL. The CDR3 DNA is TGTGCCAGCAGTGAAGAGAGCAGGACTGTGGGCTACACCCTC.

This chain joins TRBV5-1 and TRBJ2-7, with D tentatively TRBD2 (5 bases). Germline V gene data show CDR1 as SGHRS and CDR2 as YFSETQ. This CDR3 is 11 amino acids long. Trimming cost V 4 bases and J 3 bases, with 5 bases left between them. This CDR3 is CASSGGYEQYF. The CDR3 DNA sequence: TGCGCCAGCAGCGGAGGCTACGAGCAGTACTTC.

The sample holds a few counts of this clone. The rearrangement joins TRBV27 to TRBJ1-1, with TRBD1 matching over 7 bases. J gave up 11 bases and V 5 bases, and 14 bases lay outside the gene matches. There are 14 residues in the CDR3. Germline V CDR1 and CDR2: MNHEY, SMNVEV (reference sequence). CDR3 protein: CASSTSDRMYGAFF. In DNA, the CDR3 is TGTGCCAGCAGTACATCGGACAGGATGTATGGGGCTTTCTTT.

In its sample, this clone was seen a few times. This chain connects TRBV5-1 to TRBJ2-4; 10 bases line up with TRBD2. CDR3 length: 20 residues. Losses at the gene ends were 4 bases for V and 1 base for J; bases not matched to a gene: 17. Germline-derived CDR1 and CDR2 are SGHRS and YFSETQ. CDR3 coding DNA: TGCGCCAGCAGCCCGGCGGAGGGTAGCGGGGGGACGTTGGCCAAAAACATTCAGTACTTC. The encoded protein is CASSPAEGSGGTLAKNIQYF.